This T cell receptor beta chain appears in the sequencing data of a study of vaccination and CD4 T cells after COVID-19. The treatment here: roughly nine-day PBMC culture with coronavirus spike peptide pools or control peptides (ViraFEST assay). These CD4+ T cells came from an unexposed donor, sampled before the COVID-19 pandemic (2011-2018). ViraFEST grew antigen-specific T cells using peptide pools, then sequenced TCRs. Half-medium changes with fresh IL-2 medium occurred on days 3 and 7. A word on this clonotype: Its antigen is undetermined.

The study sequenced cultured CD4+ T cell DNA using the Oncomine TCR Beta short-read assay. The source of extracted genomic DNA was cultured CD4+ T cells. TCRdb independently ran MiXCR on the PCR reads; one entry per CDR3 protein. The data contain 10,000 or so distinct CDR3 sequences, around a third of them seen just once; the ten biggest clones take up 15% to 20%. Points from the study as a whole: Early post-infection timepoints were not included, and relatively few convalescent patients were studied.

Sequenced material: CD4+ T cells from blood, cultured in vitro. This TCR came from a human donor in good health.

CDR3 in DNA: TGTGCCAGCAGCTTCGGACAGCTCTCTGGAAACACCATATATTTT. The encoded protein is CASSFGQLSGNTIYF. The chain has TRBV7-6 and TRBJ1-3, with D perhaps TRBD1 (6 bases). V dropped 3 bases and J dropped 0 bases, with 9 bases sitting between them. This CDR3 comprises 15 residues. Germline V gene data show CDR1 as SGHVS and CDR2 as FNYEAQ. Drawing the rest from reference TRBV7-6 and TRBJ1-3, the complete variable domain is GAGVSQSPRYKVTKRGQDVALRCDPISGHVSLYWYRQALGQGPEFLTYFNYEAQQDKSGLPNDRFSAERPEGSISTLTIQRTEQRDSAMYRCASSFGQLSGNTIYFGEGSWLTVV.